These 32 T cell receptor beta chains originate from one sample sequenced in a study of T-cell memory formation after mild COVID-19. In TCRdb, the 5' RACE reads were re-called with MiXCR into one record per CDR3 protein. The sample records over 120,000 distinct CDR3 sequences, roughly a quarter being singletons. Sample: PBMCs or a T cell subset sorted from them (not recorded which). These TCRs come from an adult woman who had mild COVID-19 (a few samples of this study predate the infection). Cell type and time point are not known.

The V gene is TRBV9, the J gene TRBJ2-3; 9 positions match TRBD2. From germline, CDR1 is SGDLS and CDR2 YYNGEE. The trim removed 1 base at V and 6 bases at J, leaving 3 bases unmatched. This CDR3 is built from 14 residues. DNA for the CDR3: TGTGCCAGCAGCGTACTAGCGGGGTCGGATACGCAGTATTTT. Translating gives CASSVLAGSDTQYF.

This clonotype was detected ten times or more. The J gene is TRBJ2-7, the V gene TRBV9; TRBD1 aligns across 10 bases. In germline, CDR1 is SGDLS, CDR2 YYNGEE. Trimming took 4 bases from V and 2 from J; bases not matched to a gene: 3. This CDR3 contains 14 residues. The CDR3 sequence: CASSIGTGAYEQYF. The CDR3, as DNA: TGTGCCAGCAGCATCGGGACAGGGGCCTACGAGCAGTACTTC.

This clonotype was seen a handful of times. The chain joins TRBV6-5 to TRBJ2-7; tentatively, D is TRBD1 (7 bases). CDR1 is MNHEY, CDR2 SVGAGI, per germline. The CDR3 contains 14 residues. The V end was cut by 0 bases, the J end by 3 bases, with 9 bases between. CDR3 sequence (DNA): TGTGCCAGCAGTTACTCTCAGGGGGGCTACGAGCAGTACTTC. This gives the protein CASSYSQGGYEQYF.

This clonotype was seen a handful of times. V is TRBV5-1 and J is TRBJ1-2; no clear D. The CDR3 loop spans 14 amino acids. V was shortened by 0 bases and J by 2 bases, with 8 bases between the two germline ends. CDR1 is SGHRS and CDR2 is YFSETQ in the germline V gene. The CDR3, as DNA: TGCGCCAGCAGCTTGGGGCCAGGCAACTATGGCTACACCTTC. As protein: CASSLGPGNYGYTF.

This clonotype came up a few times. The DNA of the CDR3 is TGCGCCAGCGCACCATGGCCGCTAGCGGGAGACTACGAGCAGTACTTC. It codes for CASAPWPLAGDYEQYF. The chain carries TRBV5-1 and TRBJ2-7; 10 bases align to TRBD2. V was pared by 7 bases and J by 3 bases, with 13 bases of the junction left unmatched. The CDR3 loop spans 16 amino acids. Germline lookup yields CDR1 SGHRS and CDR2 YFSETQ.

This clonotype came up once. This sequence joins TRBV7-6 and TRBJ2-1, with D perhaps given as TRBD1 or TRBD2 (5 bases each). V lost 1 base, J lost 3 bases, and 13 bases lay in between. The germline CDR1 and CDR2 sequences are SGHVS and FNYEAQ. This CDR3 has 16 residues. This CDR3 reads CASSLVSRGSYNEQFF. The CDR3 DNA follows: TGTGCCAGCAGCTTAGTCTCGAGGGGCAGCTACAATGAGCAGTTCTTC.

The CDR3, as DNA: TGCAGTGCTAGAGATCGAACCGGGGACACTGAAGCTTTCTTT. Amino acid sequence: CSARDRTGDTEAFF. The rearrangement joins TRBV20-1 to TRBJ1-1; D ambiguous. The ends were cut back, 0 bases at V and 3 bases at J, with 11 bases in the middle. There are 14 residues in the CDR3. The V gene's germline CDR1 is DFQATT and CDR2 SNEGSKA (reference sequence).

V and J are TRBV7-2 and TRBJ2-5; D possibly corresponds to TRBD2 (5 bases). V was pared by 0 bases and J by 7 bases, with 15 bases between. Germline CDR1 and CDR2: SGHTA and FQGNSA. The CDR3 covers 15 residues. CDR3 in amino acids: CASSLARRLRVTQYF. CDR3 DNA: TGTGCCAGCAGCTTAGCACGGCGACTACGCGTGACCCAGTACTTC.

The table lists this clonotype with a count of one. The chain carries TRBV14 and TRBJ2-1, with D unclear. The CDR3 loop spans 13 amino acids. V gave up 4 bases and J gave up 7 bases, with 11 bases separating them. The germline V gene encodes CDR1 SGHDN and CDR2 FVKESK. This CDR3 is CASSPYGWNEQFF. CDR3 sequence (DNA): TGTGCCAGCAGCCCCTACGGATGGAATGAGCAGTTCTTC.

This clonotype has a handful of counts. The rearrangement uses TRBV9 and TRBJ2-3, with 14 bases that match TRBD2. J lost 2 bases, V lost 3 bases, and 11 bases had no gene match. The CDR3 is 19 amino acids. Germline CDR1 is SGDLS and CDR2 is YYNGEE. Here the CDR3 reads CASSDSLGLAGGLTDTQYF. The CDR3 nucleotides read TGTGCCAGCAGCGACTCACTCGGACTAGCGGGGGGACTCACAGATACGCAGTATTTT.

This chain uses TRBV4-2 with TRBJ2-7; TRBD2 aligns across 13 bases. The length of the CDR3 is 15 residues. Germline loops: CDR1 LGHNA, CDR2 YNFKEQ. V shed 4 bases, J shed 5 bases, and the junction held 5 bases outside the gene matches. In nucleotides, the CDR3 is TGTGCCAGCAGCCGAGGACTAGCGGGAGTCAACGAGCAGTACTTC. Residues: CASSRGLAGVNEQYF.

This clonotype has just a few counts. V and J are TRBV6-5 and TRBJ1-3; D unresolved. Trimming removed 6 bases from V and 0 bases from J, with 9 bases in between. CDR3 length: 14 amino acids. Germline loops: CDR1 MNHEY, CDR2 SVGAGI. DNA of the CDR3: TGTGCCAGCAGACCCGGATACTCTGGAAACACCATATATTTT. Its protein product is CASRPGYSGNTIYF.

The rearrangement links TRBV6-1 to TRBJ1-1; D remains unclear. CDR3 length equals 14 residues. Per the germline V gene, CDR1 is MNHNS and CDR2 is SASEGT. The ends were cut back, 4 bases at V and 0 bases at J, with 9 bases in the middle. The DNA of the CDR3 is TGTGCCAGCAGTGTGGTACAGATGAACACTGAAGCTTTCTTT. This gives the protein CASSVVQMNTEAFF.

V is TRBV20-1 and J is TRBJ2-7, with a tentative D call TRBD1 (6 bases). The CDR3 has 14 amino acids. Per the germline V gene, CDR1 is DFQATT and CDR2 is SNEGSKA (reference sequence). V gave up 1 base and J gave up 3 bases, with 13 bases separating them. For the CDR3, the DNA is TGCAGTGCTAGAGTTAGGGGACAATACTACGAGCAGTACTTC. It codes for CSARVRGQYYEQYF.

As DNA, the CDR3 is TGTGCCAGCAGCCAAGATAGTGGGGTGGGCACAGATACGCAGTATTTT. It translates to CASSQDSGVGTDTQYF. The gene calls are TRBV4-2 and TRBJ2-3; no clear D. Germline CDR1 and CDR2: LGHNA and YNFKEQ. V gave up 0 bases and J gave up 1 base, with 11 bases separating them. CDR3 length: 16 residues.

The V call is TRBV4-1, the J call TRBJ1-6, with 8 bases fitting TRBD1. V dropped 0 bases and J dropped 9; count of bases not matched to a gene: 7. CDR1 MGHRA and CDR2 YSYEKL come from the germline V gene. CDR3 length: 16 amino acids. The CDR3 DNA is TGCGCCAGCAGCCAAGATTGGACAGGGATAGGTTCACCCCTCCACTTT. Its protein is CASSQDWTGIGSPLHF.

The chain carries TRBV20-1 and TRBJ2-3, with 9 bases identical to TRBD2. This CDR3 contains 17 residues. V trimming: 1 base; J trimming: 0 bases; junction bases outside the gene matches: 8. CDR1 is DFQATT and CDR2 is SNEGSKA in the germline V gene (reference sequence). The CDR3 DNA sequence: TGCAGTGCTAGAGCAATAGCGGGAGAGTCTAGCACAGATACGCAGTATTTT. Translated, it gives CSARAIAGESSTDTQYF.

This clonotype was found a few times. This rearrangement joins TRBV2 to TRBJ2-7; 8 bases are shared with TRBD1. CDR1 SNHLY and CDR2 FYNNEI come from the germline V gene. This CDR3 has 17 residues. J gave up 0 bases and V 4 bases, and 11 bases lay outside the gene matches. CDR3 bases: TGTGCCAGCAGTGTTGGGACAGGCAACCCCTTCTCCTACGAGCAGTACTTC. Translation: CASSVGTGNPFSYEQYF.

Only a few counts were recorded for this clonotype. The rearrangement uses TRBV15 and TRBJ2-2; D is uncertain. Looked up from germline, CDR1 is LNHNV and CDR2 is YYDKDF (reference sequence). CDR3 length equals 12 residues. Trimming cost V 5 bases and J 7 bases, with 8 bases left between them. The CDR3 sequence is CATSPSRGELFF. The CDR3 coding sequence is TGTGCCACCAGCCCATCCCGCGGGGAGCTGTTTTTT.

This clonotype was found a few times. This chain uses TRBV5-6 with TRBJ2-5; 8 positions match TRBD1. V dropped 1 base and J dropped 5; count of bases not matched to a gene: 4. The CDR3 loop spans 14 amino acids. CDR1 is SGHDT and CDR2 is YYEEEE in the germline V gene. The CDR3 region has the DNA TGTGCCAGCAGCTTGCGGACAGGGCCTGAGACCCAGTACTTC. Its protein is CASSLRTGPETQYF.

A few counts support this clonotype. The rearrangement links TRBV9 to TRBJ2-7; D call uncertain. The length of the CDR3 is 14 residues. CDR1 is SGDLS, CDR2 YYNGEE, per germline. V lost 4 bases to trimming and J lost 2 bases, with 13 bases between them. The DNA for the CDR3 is TGTGCCAGCAGCCCGGCGGACGGCCCCTACGAGCAGTACTTC. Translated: CASSPADGPYEQYF.

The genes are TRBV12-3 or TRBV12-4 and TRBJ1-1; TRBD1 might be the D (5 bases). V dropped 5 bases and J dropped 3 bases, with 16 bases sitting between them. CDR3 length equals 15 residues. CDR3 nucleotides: TGTGCCAGCAGTCCGTCAGAGGGGTTTGACACTGAAGCTTTCTTT. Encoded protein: CASSPSEGFDTEAFF.

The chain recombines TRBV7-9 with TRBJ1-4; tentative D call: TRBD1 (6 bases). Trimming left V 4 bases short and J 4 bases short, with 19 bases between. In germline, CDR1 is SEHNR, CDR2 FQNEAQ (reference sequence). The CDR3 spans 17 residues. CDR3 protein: CASSSSPGGSGNEKLFF. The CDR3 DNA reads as TGTGCCAGCAGCTCCTCCCCGGGGGGCTCCGGTAATGAAAAACTGTTTTTT.

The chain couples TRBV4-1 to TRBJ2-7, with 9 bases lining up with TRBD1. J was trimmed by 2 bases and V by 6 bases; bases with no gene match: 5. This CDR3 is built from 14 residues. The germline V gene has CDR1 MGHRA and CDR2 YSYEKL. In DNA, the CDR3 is TGCGCCAGCAGTCACAGGACAGGGGCCTACGAGCAGTACTTC. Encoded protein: CASSHRTGAYEQYF.

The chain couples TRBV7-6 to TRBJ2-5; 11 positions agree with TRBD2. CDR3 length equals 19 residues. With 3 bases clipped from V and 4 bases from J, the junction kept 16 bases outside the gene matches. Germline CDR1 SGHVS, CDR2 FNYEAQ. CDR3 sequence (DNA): TGTGCCAGCAGCTTCAGGCTAGCGGGGGGTACGTCAGAGGGAGAGACCCAGTACTTC. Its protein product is CASSFRLAGGTSEGETQYF.

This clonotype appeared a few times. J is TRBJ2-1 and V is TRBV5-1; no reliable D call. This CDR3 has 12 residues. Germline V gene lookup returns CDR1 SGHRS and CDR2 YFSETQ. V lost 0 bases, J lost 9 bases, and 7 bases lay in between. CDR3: CASSLDGPEQFF. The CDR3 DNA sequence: TGCGCCAGCAGCTTGGATGGTCCTGAGCAGTTCTTC.

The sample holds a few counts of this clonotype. The DNA for the CDR3 is TGTGCCAGCAGCCGAGACGGGCTAGCGAGGTACGAGCAGTACTTC. Its translation is CASSRDGLARYEQYF. The rearrangement links TRBV4-2 to TRBJ2-7, with D possibly matching TRBD2 (6 bases). The CDR3 consists of 15 residues. Germline CDR1 and CDR2: LGHNA and YNFKEQ. V lost 4 bases and J 4 bases, leaving 17 bases between the germline ends.

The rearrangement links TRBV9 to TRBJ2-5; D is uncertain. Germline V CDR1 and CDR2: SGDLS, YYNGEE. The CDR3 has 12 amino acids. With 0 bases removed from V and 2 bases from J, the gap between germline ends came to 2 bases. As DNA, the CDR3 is TGTGCCAGCAGCGTAGAGCAAGAGACCCAGTACTTC. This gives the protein CASSVEQETQYF.

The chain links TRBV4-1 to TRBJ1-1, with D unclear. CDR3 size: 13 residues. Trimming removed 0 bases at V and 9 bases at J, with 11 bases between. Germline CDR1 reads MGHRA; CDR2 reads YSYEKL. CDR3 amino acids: CASSQEEGYKAFF. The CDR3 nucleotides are TGCGCCAGCAGCCAAGAGGAGGGTTATAAAGCTTTCTTT.

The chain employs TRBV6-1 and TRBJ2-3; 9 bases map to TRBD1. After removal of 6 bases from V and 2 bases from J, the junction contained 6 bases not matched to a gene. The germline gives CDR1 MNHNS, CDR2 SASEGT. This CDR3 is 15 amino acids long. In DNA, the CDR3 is TGTGCCAGCAGCGCCGGGACAGGGCTCACAGATACGCAGTATTTT. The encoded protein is CASSAGTGLTDTQYF.

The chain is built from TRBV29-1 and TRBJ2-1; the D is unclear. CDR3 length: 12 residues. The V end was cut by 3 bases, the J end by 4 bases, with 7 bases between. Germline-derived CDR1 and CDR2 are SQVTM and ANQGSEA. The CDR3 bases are TGCAGCGTTGACCTCGAATACAATGAGCAGTTCTTC. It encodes CSVDLEYNEQFF.

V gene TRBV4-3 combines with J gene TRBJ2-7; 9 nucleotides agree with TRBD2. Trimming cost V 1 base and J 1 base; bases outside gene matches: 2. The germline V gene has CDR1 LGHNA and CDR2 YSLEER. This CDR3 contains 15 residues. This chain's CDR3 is CASSQASGRSYEQYF. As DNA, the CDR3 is TGCGCCAGCAGCCAAGCAAGCGGGAGGTCCTACGAGCAGTACTTC.